This T cell receptor beta chain was documented in a study of cytomegalovirus exposure and HLA in healthy donors. Turning to the study itself: An earlier analysis found 100 million or so unique TCR beta sequences from about 190 million T cells. General study findings and limits: Upon later analysis, HLA-associated TCR beta chains proved more clonally expanded than other, equally common chains.

Every donor was a healthy person donating bone marrow. To note about this clone: Its antigen remains unknown.

In the PCR, 60 Vbeta and 13 Jbeta primers were used. Here immunoSEQ multiplex PCR was the method, and the copy in TCRdb shows in-frame clones only, minus some. The table includes about 160,000 clones, less than 80% detected once. This CDR3 contains 15 residues. CDR1 MDHEN and CDR2 SYDVKM come from the germline V gene. The V and J ends lost 10 bases and 10 bases, in that order; junction bases with no gene match: 15. The chain employs TRBV28 and TRBJ1-4, with 10 bases that match TRBD1. The sequenced sample consisted of PBMCs. This TCR was recovered from a man aged 35 to 55 in good health and CMV-seronegative. The DNA of the CDR3 is TGTGCCATCGAAAAAGTTGGGACAGGGGTACGAAAACTGTTTTTT. Protein sequence: CAIEKVGTGVRKLFF.